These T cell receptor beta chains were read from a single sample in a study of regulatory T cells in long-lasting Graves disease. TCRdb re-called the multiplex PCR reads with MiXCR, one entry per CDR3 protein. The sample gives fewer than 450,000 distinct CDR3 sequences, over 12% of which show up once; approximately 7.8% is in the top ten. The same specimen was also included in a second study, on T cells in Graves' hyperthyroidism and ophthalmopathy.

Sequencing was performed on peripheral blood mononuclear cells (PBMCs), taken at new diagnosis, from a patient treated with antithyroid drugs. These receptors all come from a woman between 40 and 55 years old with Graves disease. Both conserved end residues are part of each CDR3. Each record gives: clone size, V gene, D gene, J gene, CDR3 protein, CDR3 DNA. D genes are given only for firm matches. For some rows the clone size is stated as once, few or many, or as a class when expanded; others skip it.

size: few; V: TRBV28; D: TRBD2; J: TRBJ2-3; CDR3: CASSLLRLARDTQYF; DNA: TGTGCCAGCAGTCTCCTTAGACTAGCTCGAGATACGCAGTATTTT
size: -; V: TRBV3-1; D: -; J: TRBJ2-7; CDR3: CASNLPASPYEQYF; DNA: TGTGCCAGCAACCTGCCAGCCTCCCCCTACGAGCAGTACTTC
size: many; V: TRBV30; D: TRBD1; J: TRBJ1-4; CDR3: CAWSNRGAEKLFF; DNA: TGTGCCTGGAGTAACAGGGGAGCAGAAAAACTGTTTTTT
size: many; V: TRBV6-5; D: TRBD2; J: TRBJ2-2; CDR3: CASSYTSGATGELFF; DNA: TGTGCCAGCAGTTACACTAGCGGGGCAACCGGGGAGCTGTTTTTT
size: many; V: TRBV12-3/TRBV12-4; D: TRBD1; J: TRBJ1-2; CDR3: CASTTGGNYGYTF; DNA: TGTGCCAGCACCACAGGGGGCAACTATGGCTACACCTTC
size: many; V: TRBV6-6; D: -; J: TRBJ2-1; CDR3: CASSYSGLQQEYNEQFF; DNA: TGTGCCAGCAGTTACTCGGGACTCCAGCAGGAATACAATGAGCAGTTCTTC
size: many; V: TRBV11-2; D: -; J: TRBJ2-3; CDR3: CASSLAWGTDTQYF; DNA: TGTGCCAGCAGCTTAGCTTGGGGCACAGATACGCAGTATTTT
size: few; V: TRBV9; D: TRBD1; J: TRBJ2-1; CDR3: CASSTPVSTGVSYNEQFF; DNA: TGTGCCAGCAGCACCCCCGTAAGTACAGGGGTCTCCTACAATGAGCAGTTCTTC
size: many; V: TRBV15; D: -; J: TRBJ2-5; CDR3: CATSRDGRGTQYF; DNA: TGTGCCACCAGCAGAGATGGGCGGGGGACCCAGTACTTC
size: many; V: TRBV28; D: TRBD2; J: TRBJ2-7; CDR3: CASRHWGLAGAYEQYF; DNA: TGTGCCAGCAGGCACTGGGGGCTAGCGGGAGCCTACGAGCAGTACTTC
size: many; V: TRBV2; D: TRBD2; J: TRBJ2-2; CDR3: CASRSGTSGITGELFF; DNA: TGTGCCAGCAGGTCCGGGACTAGCGGGATTACCGGGGAGCTGTTTTTT
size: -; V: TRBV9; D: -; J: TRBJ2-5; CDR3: CASSVAHQETQYF; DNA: TGTGCCAGCAGCGTAGCGCACCAAGAGACCCAGTACTTC
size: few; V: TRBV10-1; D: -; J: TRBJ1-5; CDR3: CATRQGNQPQHF; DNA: TGCGCCACAAGACAGGGCAATCAGCCCCAGCATTTT
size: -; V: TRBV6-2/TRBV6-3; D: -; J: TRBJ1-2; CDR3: CASTFPGGYTF; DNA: TGTGCCAGCACCTTCCCCGGGGGCTACACCTTC
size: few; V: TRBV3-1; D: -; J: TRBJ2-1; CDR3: CASSHTSFGGTYNEQFF; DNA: TGTGCCAGCAGCCACACGTCCTTTGGCGGAACCTACAATGAGCAGTTCTTC
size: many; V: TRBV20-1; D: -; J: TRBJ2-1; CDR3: CSARVSNEQFF; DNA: TGCAGTGCTAGAGTATCCAATGAGCAGTTCTTC
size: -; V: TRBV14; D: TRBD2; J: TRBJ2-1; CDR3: CASSGRRGGYNEQFF; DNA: TGTGCCAGCAGTGGCCGACGGGGGGGTTACAATGAGCAGTTCTTC
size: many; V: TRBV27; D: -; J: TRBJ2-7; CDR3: CASYARVDEQYF; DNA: TGTGCCAGCTATGCCAGGGTGGACGAGCAGTACTTC
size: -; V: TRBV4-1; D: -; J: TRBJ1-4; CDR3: CATATNEKLFF; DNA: TGCGCTACAGCAACTAATGAAAAACTGTTTTTT
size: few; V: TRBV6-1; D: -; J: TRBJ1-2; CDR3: CATARGAGGYTF; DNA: TGTGCCACCGCCCGGGGGGCGGGTGGCTACACCTTC
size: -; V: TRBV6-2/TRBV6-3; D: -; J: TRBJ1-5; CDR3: CASSYRASQPQHF; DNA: TGTGCCAGCAGCTACAGGGCGAGTCAGCCCCAGCATTTT
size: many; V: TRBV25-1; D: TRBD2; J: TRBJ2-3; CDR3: CASMWASGSTDTQYF; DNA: TGTGCCAGCATGTGGGCTAGCGGATCTACAGATACGCAGTATTTT
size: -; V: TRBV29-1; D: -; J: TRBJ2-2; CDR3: CSVEGLEGASGELFF; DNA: TGCAGCGTTGAAGGGTTGGAGGGGGCGTCCGGGGAGCTGTTTTTT
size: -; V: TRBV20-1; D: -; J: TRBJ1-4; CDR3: CSARENEKLFF; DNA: TGCAGTGCTAGAGAGAATGAAAAACTGTTTTTT
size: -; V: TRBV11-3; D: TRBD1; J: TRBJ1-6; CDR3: CASSPSDRRLSPLHF; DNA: TGTGCCAGCAGCCCGTCGGACAGGAGGCTTTCACCCCTCCACTTT
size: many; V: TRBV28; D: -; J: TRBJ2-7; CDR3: CASSFLGSGGYF; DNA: TGTGCCAGCAGTTTTCTGGGTAGCGGCGGGTACTTC
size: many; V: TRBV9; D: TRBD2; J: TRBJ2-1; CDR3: CASSLRGGTSGSYEQFF; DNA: TGTGCCAGCAGCCTCCGGGGGGGGACTAGCGGGAGTTATGAGCAGTTCTTC
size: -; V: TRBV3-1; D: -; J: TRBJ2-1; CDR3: CASSQDLEAGMRNEQFF; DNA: TGTGCCAGCAGCCAAGATCTTGAGGCGGGAATGCGTAATGAGCAGTTCTTC
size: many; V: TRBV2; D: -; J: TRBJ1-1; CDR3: CASSLPLGEAFF; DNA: TGTGCCAGCAGTTTGCCCCTCGGTGAAGCTTTCTTT
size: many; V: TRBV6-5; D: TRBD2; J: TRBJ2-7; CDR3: CASSYSAGTSVRGEQYF; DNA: TGTGCCAGCAGTTACTCCGCCGGGACTAGCGTTCGCGGCGAGCAGTACTTC
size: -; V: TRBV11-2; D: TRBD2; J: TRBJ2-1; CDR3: CASSLDMDLAGVNEQFF; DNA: TGTGCCAGCAGCTTAGATATGGATTTAGCGGGAGTTAATGAGCAGTTCTTC
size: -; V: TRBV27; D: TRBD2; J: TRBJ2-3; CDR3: CASSFLGLAGVEGTDTQYF; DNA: TGTGCCAGCAGTTTCCTCGGACTAGCGGGAGTGGAGGGCACAGATACGCAGTATTTT
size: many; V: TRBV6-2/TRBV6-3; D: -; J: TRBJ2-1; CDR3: CASSHPEGRRGQFF; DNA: TGTGCCAGCAGTCACCCCGAGGGGAGGCGGGGGCAGTTCTTC
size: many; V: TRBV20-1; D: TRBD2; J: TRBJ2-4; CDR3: CSARDHLAGGANIQYF; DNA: TGCAGTGCTAGAGATCATCTAGCGGGAGGTGCAAACATTCAGTACTTC
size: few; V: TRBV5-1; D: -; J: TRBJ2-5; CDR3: CASSLTGLYQETQYF; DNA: TGCGCCAGCAGCTTGACAGGCCTGTACCAAGAGACCCAGTACTTC
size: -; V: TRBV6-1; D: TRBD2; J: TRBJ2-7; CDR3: CASSERAGVGDEQYF; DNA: TGTGCCAGCAGTGAACGAGCGGGAGTGGGCGACGAGCAGTACTTC
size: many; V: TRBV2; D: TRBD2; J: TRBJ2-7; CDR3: CASSEGGRSAYEQYF; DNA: TGTGCCAGCAGTGAAGGCGGGAGAAGTGCCTACGAGCAGTACTTC
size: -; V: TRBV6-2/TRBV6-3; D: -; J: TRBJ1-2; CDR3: CASSYQRGPGYTF; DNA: TGTGCCAGCAGTTATCAACGGGGTCCGGGCTACACCTTC
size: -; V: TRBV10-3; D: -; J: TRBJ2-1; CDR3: CAIALGAQDNEQFF; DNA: TGTGCCATCGCCTTGGGGGCGCAGGACAATGAGCAGTTCTTC
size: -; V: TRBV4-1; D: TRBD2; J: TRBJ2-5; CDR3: CASSYGLAAAGETQYF; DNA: TGCGCCAGCAGCTACGGACTAGCGGCCGCTGGGGAGACCCAGTACTTC
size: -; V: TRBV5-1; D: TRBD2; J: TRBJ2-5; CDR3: CASSPGTSAAQETQYF; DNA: TGCGCCAGCAGCCCGGGGACTAGCGCAGCCCAAGAGACCCAGTACTTC
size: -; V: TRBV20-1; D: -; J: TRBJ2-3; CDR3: CSARDTRETSSTDTQYF; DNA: TGCAGTGCTAGAGATACCCGGGAAACCTCTAGCACAGATACGCAGTATTTT
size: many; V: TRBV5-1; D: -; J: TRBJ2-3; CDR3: CASSSQSSTDTQYF; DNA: TGCGCCAGCAGCTCTCAGAGTAGCACAGATACGCAGTATTTT
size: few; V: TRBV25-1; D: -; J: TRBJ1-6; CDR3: CASSEYFGLQDDNSPLHF; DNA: TGTGCCAGCAGTGAATATTTTGGCTTACAAGATGATAATTCACCCCTCCACTTT
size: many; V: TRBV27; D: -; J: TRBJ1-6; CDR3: CASSGSRKNSPLHF; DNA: TGTGCCAGCAGTGGGTCCCGAAAAAATTCACCCCTCCACTTT
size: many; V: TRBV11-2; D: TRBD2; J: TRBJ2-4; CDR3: CASSSGGTRGPLAKNIQYF; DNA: TGTGCCAGCAGCTCAGGTGGGACTAGGGGACCATTGGCCAAAAACATTCAGTACTTC
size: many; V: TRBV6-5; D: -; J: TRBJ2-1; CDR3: CASSYSIFAGGYNEQFF; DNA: TGTGCCAGCAGTTACTCGATCTTTGCAGGAGGATACAATGAGCAGTTCTTC
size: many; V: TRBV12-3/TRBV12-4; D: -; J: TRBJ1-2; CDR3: CASSFTNYGYTF; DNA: TGTGCCAGCAGTTTCACTAACTATGGCTACACCTTC
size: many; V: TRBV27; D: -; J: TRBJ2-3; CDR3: CASSRRSADTQYF; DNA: TGTGCCAGCTCAAGGAGGAGCGCAGATACGCAGTATTTT
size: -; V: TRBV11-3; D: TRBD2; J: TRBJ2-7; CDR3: CASRGTSGMEQYF; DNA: TGTGCCAGCAGAGGGACTAGCGGGATGGAGCAGTACTTC
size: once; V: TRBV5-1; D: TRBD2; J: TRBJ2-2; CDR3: CASSFLGRGTGELFF; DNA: TGCGCCAGCAGCTTTTTGGGGAGGGGCACCGGGGAGCTGTTTTTT
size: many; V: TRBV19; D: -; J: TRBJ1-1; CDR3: CASSMRGGGGTEAFF; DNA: TGTGCCAGTAGTATGCGGGGGGGCGGGGGGACTGAAGCTTTCTTT
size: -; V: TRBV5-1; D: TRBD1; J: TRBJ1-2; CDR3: CASRLEQGANYGYTF; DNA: TGCGCCAGCCGACTCGAACAGGGGGCGAACTATGGCTACACCTTC
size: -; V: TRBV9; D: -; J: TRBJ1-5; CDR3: CASSVGSNSNQPQHF; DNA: TGTGCCAGCAGCGTAGGCAGTAATAGCAATCAGCCCCAGCATTTT
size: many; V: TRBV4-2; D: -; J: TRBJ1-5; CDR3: CASSHFQGRGGNQPQHF; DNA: TGTGCCAGCAGCCATTTTCAGGGACGAGGGGGCAATCAGCCCCAGCATTTT
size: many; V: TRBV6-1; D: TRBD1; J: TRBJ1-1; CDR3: CASSEGQGTTEAFF; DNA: TGTGCCAGCAGTGAAGGACAGGGGACCACTGAAGCTTTCTTT
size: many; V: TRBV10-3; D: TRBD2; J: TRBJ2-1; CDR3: CAIMDQEGGPKYDEQFF; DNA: TGTGCCATCATGGACCAAGAGGGAGGGCCTAAGTACGATGAGCAGTTCTTC
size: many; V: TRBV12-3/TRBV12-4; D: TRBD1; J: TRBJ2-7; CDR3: CASSSGQGTSYEQYF; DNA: TGTGCCAGCAGTTCCGGACAGGGAACATCCTACGAGCAGTACTTC
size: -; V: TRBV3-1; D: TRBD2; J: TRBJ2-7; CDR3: CASSQGWVAGYEQYF; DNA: TGTGCCAGCAGCCAAGGGTGGGTAGCGGGGTACGAGCAGTACTTC